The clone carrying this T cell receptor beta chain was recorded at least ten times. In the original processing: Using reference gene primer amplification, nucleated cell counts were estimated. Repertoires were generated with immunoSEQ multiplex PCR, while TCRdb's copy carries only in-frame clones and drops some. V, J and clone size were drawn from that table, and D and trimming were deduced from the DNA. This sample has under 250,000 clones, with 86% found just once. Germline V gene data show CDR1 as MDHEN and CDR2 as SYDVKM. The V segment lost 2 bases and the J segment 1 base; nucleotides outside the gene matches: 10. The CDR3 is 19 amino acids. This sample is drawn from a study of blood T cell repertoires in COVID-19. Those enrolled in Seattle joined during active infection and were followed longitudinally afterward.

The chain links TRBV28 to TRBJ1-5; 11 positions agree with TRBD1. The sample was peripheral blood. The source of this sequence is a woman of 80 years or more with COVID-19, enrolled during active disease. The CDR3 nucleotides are TGTGCCAGCAGTTTAAGACGAGGACAGGGGGCGCGCAGCAATCAGCCCCAGCATTTT. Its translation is CASSLRRGQGARSNQPQHF. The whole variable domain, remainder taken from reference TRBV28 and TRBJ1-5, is DVKVTQSSRYLVKRTGEKVFLECVQDMDHENMFWYRQDPGLGLRLIYFSYDVKMKEKGDIPEGYSVSREKKERFSLILESASTNQTSMYLCASSLRRGQGARSNQPQHFGDGTRLSIL.